The next 9 T cell receptor beta chains were all read from a single sample in a study of blood T cell repertoires in COVID-19. Method: immunoSEQ multiplex PCR; TCRdb's copy keeps in-frame clones and lacks some. The repertoire holds tens of thousands of clones, with roughly 80% as singletons. Sequencing was carried out using peripheral blood. Source of these receptors: a man aged 70-80 years with acute or convalescent COVID-19.

The chain has TRBV7-2 and TRBJ2-1, with D perhaps TRBD1 (5 bases). The germline V gene has CDR1 SGHTA and CDR2 FQGNSA. This CDR3 spans 14 amino acids. Trimming shortened V by 2 bases and J by 7 bases, and 12 bases separated the two germline ends. CDR3 region: CASSLNKGRNEQFF. DNA of the CDR3: TGTGCCAGCAGCTTAAATAAGGGGCGGAATGAGCAGTTCTTC.

V usage is TRBV5-1 and J usage is TRBJ1-2; 12 bases fit TRBD1. The V gene's germline CDR1 is SGHRS and CDR2 YFSETQ. The CDR3 is made up of 16 amino acids. Trimming at V came to 0 bases and at J to 5 bases, leaving 5 bases not matched to a gene. The CDR3 DNA reads TGCGCCAGCAGCTTGGGGGACAGGGGGCCCGGATATGGCTACACCTTC. The encoded protein is CASSLGDRGPGYGYTF.

V usage is TRBV28 and J usage is TRBJ2-1; 7 nucleotides agree with TRBD2. CDR1 MDHEN and CDR2 SYDVKM come from the germline V gene. Germline trimming cut 5 bases from V and 2 bases from J; bases unmatched to any gene: 12. CDR3 length: 17 residues. Here the CDR3 reads CASSPLRSAGAYNEQFF. The CDR3 coding sequence is TGTGCCAGCAGTCCCCTACGTAGTGCGGGAGCCTACAATGAGCAGTTCTTC.

This clone was counted a few times. The chain has TRBV6-5 and TRBJ1-1, with a tentative D call TRBD1 (6 bases). CDR1 and CDR2 from the germline V gene are MNHEY and SVGAGI. V lost 3 bases, J lost 1 base, and 9 bases lay in between. This CDR3 has 14 amino acids. Here the CDR3 DNA reads TGTGCCAGCAGTTATAGGACAGCGAACACTGAAGCTTTCTTT. It specifies CASSYRTANTEAFF.

The V and J genes are TRBV4-3 and TRBJ1-4; D call uncertain. Germline V lookup: CDR1 LGHNA, CDR2 YSLEER. The ends were cut back, 0 bases at V and 4 bases at J, with 15 bases in the middle. The CDR3 is 17 residues long. CDR3 protein: CASSQEGAGSLNEKLFF. The CDR3 DNA is TGCGCCAGCAGCCAAGAGGGTGCGGGCTCCCTTAATGAAAAACTGTTTTTT.

The chain joins TRBV10-1 to TRBJ2-3; 8 positions match TRBD1. The CDR3 totals 14 residues. V dropped 6 bases and J dropped 4; count of bases not matched to a gene: 6. CDR1 WNHNN and CDR2 SYGVQD come from the germline V gene (reference sequence). The CDR3 protein is CASSRGQEPDTQYF. DNA of the CDR3: TGCGCCAGCAGCCGGGGACAGGAGCCAGATACGCAGTATTTT.

This chain uses TRBV30 with TRBJ1-4; D is undetermined. In germline, CDR1 is GTSNPN, CDR2 SVGIG (reference sequence). CDR3 length: 14 amino acids. Trimming took off 4 bases at V and 0 bases at J, with 9 bases between the two ends. This CDR3 reads CAWTFFSTNEKLFF. The CDR3, as DNA: TGTGCCTGGACTTTCTTCTCAACTAATGAAAAACTGTTTTTT.

This clone showed up just once. This sequence joins TRBV6-6 and TRBJ1-5; perhaps TRBD1 as D (5 bases). The CDR3 sequence is 13 residues long. Per germline, CDR1 MNHNY and CDR2 SVGAGI (reference sequence). V lost 6 bases, J lost 7 bases, and 13 bases lay in between. The CDR3 region has the DNA TGTGCCAGCAGGTCCACAGGTTACCAGCCCCAGCATTTT. It codes for CASRSTGYQPQHF.

The rearrangement joins TRBV6-5 to TRBJ1-3, with 7 bases fitting TRBD1. With V trimmed by 4 bases and J by 0 bases, 6 bases remained unmatched. Germline CDR1 reads MNHEY; CDR2 reads SVGAGI. The CDR3 has 16 amino acids. CDR3 in DNA: TGTGCCAGCAGTTGGGACAGCAAGAGCTCTGGAAACACCATATATTTT. It codes for CASSWDSKSSGNTIYF.